This entry lists 24 T cell receptor beta chains sequenced from one sample in a study of identifying expanded T cells in peripheral blood. TCRdb's table, derived via immunoSEQ multiplex PCR, lists solely in-frame clones and lacks some. The sample carries 85,000 to 90,000 clones, approximately 86% recorded once. The specimen was blood. The source of these receptors is a person aged 18 to 70 in good health.

The chain links TRBV5-4 to TRBJ2-6, with 7 bases aligning to TRBD1. CDR1 and CDR2 from the germline V gene are SGHNT and YYREEE (reference sequence). The J segment lost 3 bases and the V segment lost 2 bases, leaving 17 bases of the junction unmatched. The CDR3 contains 20 residues. CDR3 DNA sequence: TGTGCCAGCAGCTTAAGTTTGTTTGGCAGGGGGAGTCGTGGGGCCAACGTCCTGACTTTC. Residues: CASSLSLFGRGSRGANVLTF.

The V gene is TRBV5-4, the J gene TRBJ1-6; no firm D call. Per the germline V gene, CDR1 is SGHNT and CDR2 is YYREEE (reference sequence). Trimming pared 4 bases from V and 7 bases from J, leaving 15 bases between. This CDR3 is built from 15 residues. This chain's CDR3 is CASSLTGLGNSPLHF. In nucleotides, the CDR3 is TGTGCCAGCAGCCTCACTGGCTTGGGGAATTCACCCCTCCACTTT. The complete variable domain, with remaining parts taken from reference TRBV5-4 and TRBJ1-6, reads ETGVTQSPTHLIKTRGQQVTLRCSSQSGHNTVSWYQQALGQGPQFIFQYYREEENGRGNFPPRFSGLQFPNYSSELNVNALELDDSALYLCASSLTGLGNSPLHFGNGTRLTVT.

V is TRBV6-1 and J is TRBJ2-3; 10 bases match TRBD2. CDR3 length equals 17 residues. Per the germline V gene, CDR1 is MNHNS and CDR2 is SASEGT. Trimming removed 2 bases from V and 2 bases from J; junction bases left unmatched: 7. The CDR3 spells CASSENPLAGNTDTQYF. Written as DNA, the CDR3 is TGTGCCAGCAGTGAAAACCCACTAGCGGGGAACACAGATACGCAGTATTTT.

This chain connects TRBV6-6 to TRBJ2-1, with TRBD2 matching 10 bases. Germline values: CDR1 MNHNY, CDR2 SVGAGI (reference sequence). CDR3 size: 15 residues. With 2 bases clipped from V and 4 bases from J, the junction kept 2 bases outside the gene matches. DNA for the CDR3: TGTGCCAGCAGTTACAATAGCGGGGGGTACAATGAGCAGTTCTTC. Translated, it gives CASSYNSGGYNEQFF.

The chain combines TRBV7-2 with TRBJ2-1, with no clear D. The V end was cut by 1 base, the J end by 4 bases, with 14 bases between. This CDR3 contains 16 residues. Germline CDR1 reads SGHTA; CDR2 reads FQGNSA. CDR3: CASSLEVYWSYNEQFF. CDR3 DNA: TGTGCCAGCAGCTTAGAAGTATATTGGAGTTACAATGAGCAGTTCTTC. The variable domain in full, completed from reference TRBV7-2 and TRBJ2-1, reads GAGVSQSPSNKVTEKGKDVELRCDPISGHTALYWYRQSLGQGLEFLIYFQGNSAPDKSGLPSDRFSAERTGGSVSTLTIQRTQQEDSAVYLCASSLEVYWSYNEQFFGPGTRLTVL.

V gene TRBV5-4 combines with J gene TRBJ1-1, with no clear D. The CDR3 runs to 15 residues. Germline assignment: CDR1 SGHNT and CDR2 YYREEE (reference sequence). Trimming stripped 2 bases from V and 0 bases from J, with 11 bases between. In DNA, the CDR3 is TGTGCCAGCAGCTTAAAACCCGGGATGAACACTGAAGCTTTCTTT. Encoded protein: CASSLKPGMNTEAFF.

The chain carries TRBV19 and TRBJ1-4; D ambiguous. CDR1 is LNHDA and CDR2 is SQIVND in the germline V gene (reference sequence). V was clipped by 6 bases and J by 0 bases, with 14 bases between them. This CDR3 region has 16 residues. The CDR3 region has the DNA TGTGCCAGTAGACCTCCACGACAAACAACTAATGAAAAACTGTTTTTT. The encoded protein is CASRPPRQTTNEKLFF.

This clone was counted once. The chain recombines TRBV10-2 with TRBJ1-2; TRBD1 is a possible D gene (5 bases). Per germline, CDR1 WSHSY and CDR2 SAAADI. CDR3 length equals 14 residues. The V end was cut by 6 bases, the J end by 4 bases, with 15 bases between. CDR3 sequence (DNA): TGCGCCAGCAGCTCAAGCCAGACAGTCTATGGCTACACCTTC. Its protein is CASSSSQTVYGYTF.

The V and J genes are TRBV5-8 and TRBJ1-5, with 8 positions matching TRBD1. Trimming cost V 0 bases and J 0 bases; bases outside gene matches: 14. From germline, CDR1 is SGHTS and CDR2 YDEGEE. There are 20 residues in the CDR3. The CDR3 loop reads CASSLARAGGSADSNQPQHF. CDR3 DNA sequence: TGTGCCAGCAGCTTGGCCCGGGCAGGGGGCAGTGCGGATAGCAATCAGCCCCAGCATTTT.

This chain links TRBV7-6 with TRBJ1-6; 8 bases are shared with TRBD1. V trimming: 5 bases; J trimming: 9 bases; junction bases outside the gene matches: 9. Per germline, CDR1 SGHVS and CDR2 FNYEAQ. The CDR3 extends over 15 amino acids. CDR3 coding DNA: TGTGCCAGCAGCGTGACGGACAGGGTGACTTCACCCCTCCACTTT. Translated, it gives CASSVTDRVTSPLHF.

The chain links TRBV7-9 to TRBJ1-2; 8 bases fit TRBD1. Germline V gene data show CDR1 as SEHNR and CDR2 as FQNEAQ (reference sequence). The length of the CDR3 is 15 residues. With V trimmed by 5 bases and J by 5 bases, 10 bases remained unmatched. CDR3 sequence: CASSPNRDRMYGYTF. The CDR3 nucleotides read TGTGCCAGCAGCCCGAACCGGGACAGGATGTATGGCTACACCTTC.

For this clone: At one of its ends the junction is not consistent with the germline gene, which may arise from a read error. The rearrangement uses TRBV14 and TRBJ1-2; D call uncertain. This CDR3 has 14 residues. Germline V gives CDR1 SGHDN, CDR2 FVKESK. DNA of the CDR3: TGTGCCAGCAGCCAAGATTCTTCCTACTTTTCCGTTAACTTC. Its protein is CASSQDSSYFSVNF.

This clone was recorded once. V usage is TRBV11-2 and J usage is TRBJ2-7; D gene ambiguous. The CDR3 length is 16 residues. Germline V gene sequence: CDR1 SGHAT, CDR2 FQNNGV. The V and J ends lost 1 base and 3 bases respectively, with 16 bases between them. The CDR3 DNA reads as TGTGCCAGCAGCTTAGGGAGTACAGTCGCCGACTACGAGCAGTACTTC. Translated, it gives CASSLGSTVADYEQYF.

This clone was seen just once. The rearrangement links TRBV29-1 to TRBJ2-3; D gene unclear. Germline lookup yields CDR1 SQVTM and CDR2 ANQGSEA. Deletions cut 7 bases from V and 2 bases from J, with 16 bases between. This CDR3 has 14 amino acids. This chain's CDR3 is CSALPQQITDTQYF. CDR3 nucleotides: TGCAGCGCCCTACCGCAGCAGATCACAGATACGCAGTATTTT.

The V and J genes are TRBV6-5 and TRBJ1-2; no clear D gene. The CDR3 consists of 12 residues. Trimming pared 2 bases from V and 4 bases from J, leaving 5 bases between. CDR1 is MNHEY and CDR2 is SVGAGI in the germline V gene. Written as DNA, the CDR3 is TGTGCCAGCAGTTACGACACCTATGGCTACACCTTC. Translating gives CASSYDTYGYTF.

J is TRBJ1-2 and V is TRBV19; D uncertain. CDR1 and CDR2 from the germline V gene are LNHDA and SQIVND (reference sequence). The V end lost 4 bases, the J end lost 3 bases, and 18 bases lay between the germline ends. This CDR3 spans 16 amino acids. DNA of the CDR3: TGTGCCAGTAGTAGCAAAGGAGCCGGGGATTACTATGGCTACACCTTC. As protein: CASSSKGAGDYYGYTF.

The V gene is TRBV7-2, the J gene TRBJ2-7; the D is unclear. The CDR3 length is 11 residues. The germline V and J ends were trimmed by 2 bases and 6 bases, with 5 bases remaining between them. Germline V gene data show CDR1 as SGHTA and CDR2 as FQGNSA. CDR3 nucleotide sequence: TGTGCCAGCAGCTTATTTTCCGAGCAGTACTTC. As protein: CASSLFSEQYF.

The V and J genes are TRBV7-3 and TRBJ1-4, with 11 positions matching TRBD1. The V gene's germline CDR1 is SGHTA and CDR2 FQGTGA. The V segment lost 5 bases and the J segment 7 bases; nucleotides outside the gene matches: 6. This CDR3 has 15 amino acids. The CDR3 region is CASSTLDRGREKLFF. The CDR3 nucleotides read TGTGCCAGCAGCACCCTGGACAGGGGGCGTGAAAAACTGTTTTTT.

The J gene is TRBJ2-1, the V gene TRBV15, with TRBD1 matching over 12 bases. Trimming took 3 bases from V and 9 from J; bases not matched to a gene: 6. The CDR3 length is 15 residues. Germline V gives CDR1 LNHNV, CDR2 YYDKDF (reference sequence). The CDR3 loop is CATSRGDRGLVEQFF. The CDR3 nucleotides are TGTGCCACCAGCAGGGGGGACAGGGGGCTTGTTGAGCAGTTCTTC. Variable domain in full (rest from reference TRBV15 and TRBJ2-1): DAMVIQNPRYQVTQFGKPVTLSCSQTLNHNVMYWYQQKSSQAPKLLFHYYDKDFNNEADTPDNFQSRRPNTSFCFLDIRSPGLGDTAMYLCATSRGDRGLVEQFFGPGTRLTVL.

This sequence joins TRBV5-4 and TRBJ2-1; 9 bases line up with TRBD2. V dropped 3 bases and J dropped 7; count of bases not matched to a gene: 5. Germline-derived CDR1 and CDR2 are SGHNT and YYREEE (reference sequence). CDR3 size: 14 residues. CDR3 coding DNA: TGTGCCAGCAGCTCCCTGACTAGCGGTAATGAGCAGTTCTTC. The encoded protein is CASSSLTSGNEQFF. The whole variable domain, filled in from reference TRBV5-4 and TRBJ2-1, reads ETGVTQSPTHLIKTRGQQVTLRCSSQSGHNTVSWYQQALGQGPQFIFQYYREEENGRGNFPPRFSGLQFPNYSSELNVNALELDDSALYLCASSSLTSGNEQFFGPGTRLTVL.

This CDR3 is CASGPGAADTQYF. The CDR3 bases are TGTGCCAGCGGGCCAGGGGCGGCGGATACGCAGTATTTT. The gene calls are TRBV2 and TRBJ2-3, with D possibly TRBD1 on 6 matching bases. V was shortened by 8 bases and J by 6 bases, with 15 bases between the two germline ends. Germline CDR1 is SNHLY and CDR2 is FYNNEI. The CDR3 length is 13 residues.

The V gene is TRBV11-1, the J gene TRBJ1-2; possibly TRBD1 for D (6 bases). The germline CDR1 and CDR2 sequences are SGHAT and FQDESV (reference sequence). The length of the CDR3 is 15 residues. V was pared by 5 bases and J by 4 bases, with 17 bases between. CDR3 sequence reads: CASSQGPRITYGYTF. CDR3 nucleotide sequence: TGTGCCAGCAGCCAGGGGCCTCGGATTACCTATGGCTACACCTTC.

This clone was observed once. The chain employs TRBV6-5 and TRBJ1-1; the D is unclear. Trimming took 8 bases from V and 0 from J, leaving 16 bases between them. Germline V gives CDR1 MNHEY, CDR2 SVGAGI. This CDR3 contains 15 residues. The CDR3 reads CASLMPGLMNTEAFF. The CDR3 DNA follows: TGTGCCAGCCTCATGCCAGGACTCATGAACACTGAAGCTTTCTTT.

This sequence joins TRBV11-2 and TRBJ2-7; no clear D gene. The CDR3 contains 12 residues. V dropped 2 bases and J dropped 6 bases, with 8 bases sitting between them. CDR1 is SGHAT and CDR2 is FQNNGV in the germline V gene. The CDR3 loop reads CASSLYGREQYF. CDR3 DNA: TGTGCCAGCAGCTTATACGGCCGCGAGCAGTACTTC.